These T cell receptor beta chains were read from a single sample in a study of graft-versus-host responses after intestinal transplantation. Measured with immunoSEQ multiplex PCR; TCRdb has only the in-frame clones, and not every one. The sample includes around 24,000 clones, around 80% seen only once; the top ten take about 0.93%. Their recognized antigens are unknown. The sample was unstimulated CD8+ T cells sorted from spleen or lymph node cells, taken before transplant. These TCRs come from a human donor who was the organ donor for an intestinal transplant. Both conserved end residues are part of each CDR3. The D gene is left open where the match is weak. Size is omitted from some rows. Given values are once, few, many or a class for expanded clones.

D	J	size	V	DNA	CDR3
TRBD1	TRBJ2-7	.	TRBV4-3	TGCGCCAGCAGCCCGGGACAGGGGACCTACGAGCAGTACTTC	CASSPGQGTYEQYF
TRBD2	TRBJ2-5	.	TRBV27	TGTGCCAGCAGCTGGACGGGGGGGGAGACCCAGTACTTC	CASSWTGGETQYF
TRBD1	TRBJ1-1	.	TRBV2	TGTGCCAGCAGCGTCACCGGGACAGGTACGGGAGGGACTGAAGCTTTCTTT	CASSVTGTGTGGTEAFF
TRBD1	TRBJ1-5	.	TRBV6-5	TGTGCCAGCAGTCTAGACAGGGATGGCAATCAGCCCCAGCATTTT	CASSLDRDGNQPQHF
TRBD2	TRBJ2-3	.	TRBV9	TGTGCCAGCAGCGGGCCTTGGCTAGCGGGGGCCGGGGCTAGCACAGATACGCAGTATTTT	CASSGPWLAGAGASTDTQYF
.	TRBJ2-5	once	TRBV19	TGTGCCAGTAGTGTCGTGGAGGCAGTCCAAGAGACCCAGTACTTC	CASSVVEAVQETQYF
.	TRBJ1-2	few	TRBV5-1	TGCGCCAGCAGCTCCCTGGACAGTCTGTATGGCTACACCTTC	CASSSLDSLYGYTF
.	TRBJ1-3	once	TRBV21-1	TGTGCCAGCAGCTTAAGCGTAGCTACAAACGCACGAAACACCATATATTTT	CASSLSVATNARNTIYF
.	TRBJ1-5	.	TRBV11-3	TGTGCCAGCAGCCTCCTCGGGCCCCAGCATTTT	CASSLLGPQHF
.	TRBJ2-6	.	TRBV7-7	TGTGCCAGCAGCCGGGGGTCTAAGTGCCACAAAAGTCGGGCCAACGTCCTGACTTTC	CASSRGSKCHKSRANVLTF
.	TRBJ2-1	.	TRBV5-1	TGCGCCAGCAGCTTAGCGACTAAATTTAGCTCCTACAATGAGCAGTTCTTC	CASSLATKFSSYNEQFF
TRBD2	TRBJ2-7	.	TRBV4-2	TGTGCCAGCAGCCCAGGGACTAGCGGGATTTACGAGCAGTACTTC	CASSPGTSGIYEQYF
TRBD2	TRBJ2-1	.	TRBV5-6	TGTGCCAGCAGCCGACTCCACGGACTAGCGGGAGTAAATGAGCAGTTCTTC	CASSRLHGLAGVNEQFF
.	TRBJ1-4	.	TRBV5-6	TGTGCCAGCAGCCGCAAGGGACGGACGGGGCCCGACGAAAAACTGTTTTTT	CASSRKGRTGPDEKLFF
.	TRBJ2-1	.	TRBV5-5	TGTGCCAGCAGCTTGGAGGGGGCTCTTAGCGGATCGCAGTTCTTC	CASSLEGALSGSQFF
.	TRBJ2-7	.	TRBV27	TGTGCCAGCAGTGGGACTCGATCCTACGAGCAGTACTTC	CASSGTRSYEQYF
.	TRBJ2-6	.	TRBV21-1	TGTGCCAGCAGCAAAGCTGCAGGCTACTCTGGGGCCAACGTCCTGACTTTC	CASSKAAGYSGANVLTF
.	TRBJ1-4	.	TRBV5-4	TGTGCCAGCAGCCGGAGGGCGGACTCTAATGAAAAACTGTTTTTT	CASSRRADSNEKLFF
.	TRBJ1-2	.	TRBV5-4	TGTGCCAGCAGCTTGGCCGGCAGGGCGAGCGGCTACACCTTC	CASSLAGRASGYTF
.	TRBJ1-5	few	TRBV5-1	TGCGCCAGCGGCGAGCCCCGGGTCCCTACGCATTCCTGCGGTCAGGCCCAGCATTTT	CASGEPRVPTHSCGQAQHF
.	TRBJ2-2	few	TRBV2	TGTGCCAGCAGTGAGGACGGCCGGGGGAAAAACACCGGGGAGCTGTTTTTT	CASSEDGRGKNTGELFF
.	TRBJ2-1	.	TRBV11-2	TGTGCCAGCAGCCAAGGACCCTACAATGAGCAGTTCTTC	CASSQGPYNEQFF
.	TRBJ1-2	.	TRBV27	TGTGCCAGCAGTTTAGCGGACGGCTCTTATGGCTACACCTTC	CASSLADGSYGYTF
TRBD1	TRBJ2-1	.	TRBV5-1	TGCGCCAGCAGCTGGCGACAGGGGGCTTACAATGAGCAGTTCTTC	CASSWRQGAYNEQFF
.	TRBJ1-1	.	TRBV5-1	TGCGCCAGCAGCTTGAACACTGAAGCTTTCTTT	CASSLNTEAFF
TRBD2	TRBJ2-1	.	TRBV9	TGTGCCAGCAGCGTAGCAATAGCGGGAGGGTTGAATGAGCAGTTCTTC	CASSVAIAGGLNEQFF
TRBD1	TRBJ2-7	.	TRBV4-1	TGCGCCAGCAGCCACCAGGGACAGGCCTACGAGCAGTACTTC	CASSHQGQAYEQYF
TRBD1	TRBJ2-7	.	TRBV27	TGTGCCAGCAGTTGGGGGACAGGTATCACCTACGAGCAGTACTTC	CASSWGTGITYEQYF
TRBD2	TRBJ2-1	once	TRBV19	TGTGCCAGTAGGGTCAGGCGGGAGATAAGCAATGAGCAGTTCTTC	CASRVRREISNEQFF
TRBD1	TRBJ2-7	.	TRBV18	TGTGCCAGCTCATCGTCCGGGACAGCCTACGAGCAGTACTTC	CASSSSGTAYEQYF
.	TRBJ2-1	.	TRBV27	TGTGCCAGCAGTTTAGGGCAGGGTTGGGGCAATGAGCAGTTCTTC	CASSLGQGWGNEQFF
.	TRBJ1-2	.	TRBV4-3	TGCGCCAGCAGCCAAGATGAAAGGGGATATGGCTACACCTTC	CASSQDERGYGYTF
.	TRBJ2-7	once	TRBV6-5	TGTGCCAGCAGTTACGGAAATCTCTACGAGCAGTACTTC	CASSYGNLYEQYF
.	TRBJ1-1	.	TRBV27	TGTGCCAGCAGTTTCCGCACCCAGAACACTGAAGCTTTCTTT	CASSFRTQNTEAFF
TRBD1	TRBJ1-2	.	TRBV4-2	TGTGCCAGCAGCCAACCCACAGGGGCCCCAGGCTACACCTTC	CASSQPTGAPGYTF
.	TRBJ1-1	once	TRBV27	TGTGCCAGCAGTTTATCGTCGGCAGGTAACACTGAAGCTTTCTTT	CASSLSSAGNTEAFF
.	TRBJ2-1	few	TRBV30	TGTGCCTGGAGCAACCCCGGGAAGAGCCCCTACAATGAGCAGTTCTTC	CAWSNPGKSPYNEQFF
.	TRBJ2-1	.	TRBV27	TGTGCCAGCAGTTTGAGCTCCTTCAAGACCTACAATGAGCAGTTCTTC	CASSLSSFKTYNEQFF
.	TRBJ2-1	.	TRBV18	TGTGCCAGCTCACCTAGCTGGGGCTACAATGAGCAGTTCTTC	CASSPSWGYNEQFF
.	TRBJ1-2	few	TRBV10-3	TGTGCCATCGCGGCAGCTAACTATGGCTACACCTTC	CAIAAANYGYTF